This entry describes one T cell receptor beta chain. The antigen remains undetermined. Using immunoSEQ multiplex PCR, the repertoire was profiled, and TCRdb retains in-frame clones only, with some absent. The table lists around 140,000 clones, around 86% of them singletons, with 20% to 25% in the top ten. The length of the CDR3 is 14 residues. Germline V gives CDR1 MNHEY, CDR2 SVGAGI. V was shortened by 6 bases and J by 4 bases, with 15 bases between the two germline ends. The data stem from a study of T cell responses to AZD1222 COVID-19 vaccine. General study findings and limits: Spike-specific TCR repertoires showed rising breadth and depth after two AZD1222 doses. All repertoire sampling was performed exclusively after the peak T cell response. The donor group comprised mostly white British people and more females; the analysis possibly underestimated clonal diversity. Spike-wide coverage was observed for vaccine-associated CD4 TCRs, with dominant responses at 160-218 and 743-854.

This TCR came from an adult in good health. This sample comprised peripheral blood, obtained on day 0 of AZD1222 vaccination. The gene calls are TRBV6-5 and TRBJ1-1; D may be TRBD1 (6 bases). The CDR3 bases are TGTGCCAGCAGGACTATCGGGGGGCTCACTGAAGCTTTCTTT. Its protein product is CASRTIGGLTEAFF.